One and the same sample provided the 14 T cell receptor beta chains below, sequenced in a study of blood T cell repertoires in COVID-19. Repertoires were generated with immunoSEQ multiplex PCR, while TCRdb's copy carries only in-frame clones and drops some. The repertoire consists of 340,000 or so clones, with around 80% occurring once and the leading ten covering 2.5% to 3%. The sequenced sample consisted of peripheral blood. Receptor source: a man younger than 40 with active or convalescent COVID-19.

The chain uses TRBV10-3 and TRBJ2-3; TRBD2 matches 10 bases. This CDR3 is 17 amino acids long. Trimming took 3 bases from V and 0 from J; bases not matched to a gene: 6. Germline V lookup: CDR1 ENHRY, CDR2 SYGVKD. The CDR3 DNA reads as TGTGCCATCAGTGACGCTAGCGGGAGTATAAGCACAGATACGCAGTATTTT. Its protein is CAISDASGSISTDTQYF.

V is TRBV4-2 and J is TRBJ2-1; TRBD2 might be the D (6 bases). Germline-derived CDR1 and CDR2 are LGHNA and YNFKEQ. The CDR3 contains 15 residues. The ends were cut back, 1 base at V and 7 bases at J, with 14 bases in the middle. The CDR3 region is CASSQVGTAGNEQFF. For the CDR3, the DNA is TGTGCCAGCAGCCAAGTCGGGACCGCGGGGAATGAGCAGTTCTTC.

The chain has TRBV7-2 and TRBJ1-1; D remains unclear. This CDR3 is 11 amino acids long. Trimming left V 4 bases short and J 3 bases short, with 3 bases between. Germline-derived CDR1 and CDR2 are SGHTA and FQGNSA. The CDR3 reads CASSSDTEAFF. In DNA form, the CDR3 reads TGTGCCAGCAGCTCCGACACTGAAGCTTTCTTT.

This chain connects TRBV24-1 to TRBJ1-4; D is ambiguous. The CDR3 totals 13 residues. The germline V and J ends were trimmed by 3 bases and 7 bases, with 8 bases remaining between them. Germline values: CDR1 KGHDR, CDR2 SFDVKD. CDR3 loop: CATSDTRGEKLFF. Written as DNA, the CDR3 is TGTGCCACCAGTGATACCCGGGGTGAAAAACTGTTTTTT.

The J gene is TRBJ2-7, the V gene TRBV28, with unresolved D. V was cut by 1 base and J by 0 bases, with 7 bases left in between. Germline V gene lookup returns CDR1 MDHEN and CDR2 SYDVKM. The CDR3 sequence is 14 residues long. The CDR3 loop reads CASSLFADSYEQYF. CDR3 nucleotide sequence: TGTGCCAGCAGTTTATTTGCGGACTCCTACGAGCAGTACTTC. Filled out from reference TRBV28 and TRBJ2-7, the complete variable domain reads DVKVTQSSRYLVKRTGEKVFLECVQDMDHENMFWYRQDPGLGLRLIYFSYDVKMKEKGDIPEGYSVSREKKERFSLILESASTNQTSMYLCASSLFADSYEQYFGPGTRLTVT.

V is TRBV10-3 and J is TRBJ2-7; D ambiguous. Germline-derived CDR1 and CDR2 are ENHRY and SYGVKD. The length of the CDR3 is 13 residues. V gave up 5 bases and J gave up 0 bases, with 8 bases separating them. CDR3 protein: CAISQALSYEQYF. The CDR3 nucleotides are TGTGCCATCAGTCAAGCGCTCTCCTACGAGCAGTACTTC.

Details on this clone: In the same sample, other DNA sequences code for this CDR3. The rearrangement links TRBV7-2 to TRBJ2-7; D is unresolved. Between the trimmed V and J ends, which lost 1 base and 2 bases, there was a span of 6 bases. Germline V gene sequence: CDR1 SGHTA, CDR2 FQGNSA. The CDR3 totals 13 residues. CDR3 bases: TGTGCCAGCAGCTTAGACAGTACCTACGAGCAGTACTTC. Translated: CASSLDSTYEQYF.

V is TRBV19 and J is TRBJ1-2; D ambiguous. V was shortened by 3 bases and J by 2 bases, with 10 bases between the two germline ends. This CDR3 has 14 residues. In germline, CDR1 is LNHDA, CDR2 SQIVND (reference sequence). CDR3 amino acids: CASSILSHNYGYTF. DNA of the CDR3: TGTGCCAGTAGTATCCTGAGTCACAACTATGGCTACACCTTC.

The chain couples TRBV6-5 to TRBJ1-1; perhaps TRBD1 as D (5 bases). CDR3 length: 13 amino acids. The germline gives CDR1 MNHEY, CDR2 SVGAGI. The ends were cut back, 6 bases at V and 4 bases at J, with 12 bases in the middle. The CDR3: CASRTRGTTEAFF. CDR3 DNA sequence: TGTGCCAGCAGGACACGGGGGACCACTGAAGCTTTCTTT.

V usage is TRBV19 and J usage is TRBJ2-7; 12 bases are shared with TRBD2. This CDR3 is built from 15 residues. Germline-derived CDR1 and CDR2 are LNHDA and SQIVND (reference sequence). J was trimmed by 3 bases and V by 3 bases; bases with no gene match: 3. The CDR3 here is CASSISLAGGYEQYF. The DNA of the CDR3 is TGTGCCAGTAGTATTTCACTAGCGGGAGGCTACGAGCAGTACTTC.

This chain uses TRBV6-4 with TRBJ2-7; 14 bases line up with TRBD2. This CDR3 region has 16 residues. V lost 2 bases and J lost 6; bases outside the gene matches: 6. CDR1 is MRHNA, CDR2 SNTAGT, per germline. The CDR3 DNA sequence: TGTGCCAGCAGTGACCCGGGACTAGCGGGAGTAAGCGAGCAGTACTTC. Encoded protein: CASSDPGLAGVSEQYF.

The chain joins TRBV19 to TRBJ1-2; D is perhaps TRBD1 (5 bases). This CDR3 contains 15 residues. CDR1 LNHDA and CDR2 SQIVND come from the germline V gene (reference sequence). Trimming stripped 3 bases from V and 0 bases from J, with 11 bases between. The CDR3 loop reads CASSILQTANYGYTF. In DNA form, the CDR3 reads TGTGCCAGTAGTATTCTCCAGACAGCTAACTATGGCTACACCTTC.

The V call is TRBV7-9, the J call TRBJ2-3, with a tentative D call TRBD2 (5 bases). The CDR3 loop spans 14 amino acids. V lost 6 bases and J 0 bases, leaving 10 bases between the germline ends. Germline lookup yields CDR1 SEHNR and CDR2 FQNEAQ (reference sequence). The CDR3 loop reads CASRLASSTDTQYF. CDR3 coding DNA: TGTGCCAGCAGGCTAGCCAGTAGCACAGATACGCAGTATTTT.

The chain has TRBV28 and TRBJ1-5, with D perhaps TRBD1 (5 bases). The V gene lost 4 bases and the J gene lost 5 bases, with 9 bases spanning the gap. Looked up from germline, CDR1 is MDHEN and CDR2 is SYDVKM. The CDR3 extends over 13 amino acids. The chain's CDR3 is CASSSTGYQPQHF. CDR3 coding DNA: TGTGCCAGCAGTTCCACAGGTTATCAGCCCCAGCATTTT.